These 16 T cell receptor beta chains share one sample of origin, sequenced in a study of siplizumab effects on memory and regulatory T cells. Clones were read by immunoSEQ multiplex PCR, and TCRdb kept only the in-frame ones, dropping some. Counted here are about 100,000 clones, more than 90% occurring once; the ten biggest clones make up 0.15%. The sample taken for sequencing was CD4+ T cells sorted from blood. The receptors stem from a human donor in good health.

The gene calls are TRBV4-3 and TRBJ2-7; 9 bases match TRBD2. V lost 0 bases to trimming and J lost 2 bases; unmatched junction nucleotides: 8. Germline V gene sequence: CDR1 LGHNA, CDR2 YSLEER. The CDR3 extends over 17 amino acids. CDR3 protein: CASSQDRGGGGPYEQYF. The CDR3 DNA sequence: TGCGCCAGCAGCCAAGATAGGGGCGGGGGGGGCCCCTACGAGCAGTACTTC.

This chain uses TRBV2 with TRBJ2-5, with TRBD2 matching over 10 bases. Germline V gene sequence: CDR1 SNHLY, CDR2 FYNNEI. The length of the CDR3 is 15 residues. The V and J ends lost 6 bases and 4 bases, in that order; junction bases with no gene match: 8. The CDR3 DNA reads as TGTGCCAGCAGGAGAAGCGGGGGGGCCCCAGAGACCCAGTACTTC. Translating gives CASRRSGGAPETQYF.

The chain joins TRBV28 to TRBJ2-7, with 8 bases fitting TRBD1. Germline V gene lookup returns CDR1 MDHEN and CDR2 SYDVKM. The trim removed 6 bases at V and 6 bases at J, leaving 4 bases unmatched. This CDR3 comprises 12 residues. In DNA form, the CDR3 reads TGTGCCAGCAGAACACAGGGGGGCGAGCAGTACTTC. As protein: CASRTQGGEQYF. Filled out from reference TRBV28 and TRBJ2-7, the complete variable domain reads DVKVTQSSRYLVKRTGEKVFLECVQDMDHENMFWYRQDPGLGLRLIYFSYDVKMKEKGDIPEGYSVSREKKERFSLILESASTNQTSMYLCASRTQGGEQYFGPGTRLTVT.

The J gene is TRBJ2-7, the V gene TRBV7-2, with D tentatively TRBD2 (5 bases). CDR1 and CDR2 from the germline V gene are SGHTA and FQGNSA. This CDR3 has 13 residues. Trimming left V 4 bases short and J 0 bases short, with 7 bases between. The CDR3 coding sequence is TGTGCCAGCAGCTCCACTAGCTCCTACGAGCAGTACTTC. It specifies CASSSTSSYEQYF.

The chain has TRBV2 and TRBJ1-6; D is possibly TRBD1 (5 bases). The V and J ends lost 1 base and 9 bases respectively, with 7 bases between them. The CDR3 consists of 13 residues. Per the germline V gene, CDR1 is SNHLY and CDR2 is FYNNEI. The CDR3 DNA is TGTGCCAGCAGTGAAGGGACATTTTCACCCCTCCACTTT. As protein: CASSEGTFSPLHF.

V is TRBV15 and J is TRBJ1-1; 10 bases agree with TRBD1. The V segment lost 5 bases and the J segment 6 bases; nucleotides outside the gene matches: 9. CDR1 LNHNV and CDR2 YYDKDF come from the germline V gene (reference sequence). The CDR3 sequence is 15 residues long. CDR3 DNA: TGTGCCACCAGCTGGACAGGGGGGGGATACGCTGAAGCTTTCTTT. Translation: CATSWTGGGYAEAFF.

This chain uses TRBV25-1 with TRBJ2-2; the D gene is possibly TRBD1 (6 bases). The germline V gene encodes CDR1 MGHDK and CDR2 SYGVNS. This CDR3 spans 13 amino acids. Trimming removed 7 bases at V and 1 base at J, with 7 bases between. The CDR3 here is CASTRGNTGELFF. CDR3 DNA: TGTGCCAGCACCAGGGGGAACACCGGGGAGCTGTTTTTT. Full variable domain (remainder filled in from reference TRBV25-1 and TRBJ2-2): EADIYQTPRYLVIGTGKKITLECSQTMGHDKMYWYQQDPGMELHLIHYSYGVNSTEKGDLSSESTVSRIRTEHFPLTLESARPSHTSQYLCASTRGNTGELFFGEGSRLTVL.

The chain employs TRBV19 and TRBJ1-5, with 7 bases lining up with TRBD1. The CDR3 totals 14 residues. V lost 2 bases to trimming and J lost 2 bases; unmatched junction nucleotides: 0. CDR1 LNHDA and CDR2 SQIVND come from the germline V gene (reference sequence). CDR3 sequence reads: CASSIQGGNQPQHF. The CDR3 DNA follows: TGTGCCAGTAGTATACAGGGGGGCAATCAGCCCCAGCATTTT.

The chain's CDR3 is CASSDRGRGEKLFF. The CDR3 nucleotides read TGTGCCAGCAGTGACAGGGGGCGCGGGGAAAAACTGTTTTTT. The chain uses TRBV28 and TRBJ1-4; 10 nucleotides line up with TRBD1. The CDR3 loop spans 14 amino acids. Germline V CDR1 and CDR2: MDHEN, SYDVKM. Trimming at V came to 5 bases and at J to 8 bases, leaving 5 bases not matched to a gene. The full variable domain, its missing parts supplied by reference TRBV28 and TRBJ1-4, is DVKVTQSSRYLVKRTGEKVFLECVQDMDHENMFWYRQDPGLGLRLIYFSYDVKMKEKGDIPEGYSVSREKKERFSLILESASTNQTSMYLCASSDRGRGEKLFFGSGTQLSVL.

This rearrangement joins TRBV5-4 to TRBJ1-3; weak D call: TRBD1 (5 bases). Germline V lookup: CDR1 SGHNT, CDR2 YYREEE (reference sequence). CDR3 length: 15 amino acids. V lost 2 bases, J lost 0 bases, and 9 bases lay in between. CDR3 sequence (DNA): TGTGCCAGCAGCTTCGGACATTACTCTGGAAACACCATATATTTT. Translating gives CASSFGHYSGNTIYF.

The rearrangement links TRBV18 to TRBJ1-1; 9 bases are shared with TRBD1. Germline-derived CDR1 and CDR2 are KGHSH and LQKENI. The CDR3 loop spans 15 amino acids. Trimming cost V 3 bases and J 5 bases; bases outside gene matches: 7. In DNA form, the CDR3 reads TGTGCCAGCTCACCGGACAGGGGAGGGGTGACTGAAGCTTTCTTT. Amino acid sequence: CASSPDRGGVTEAFF.

The chain links TRBV7-2 to TRBJ1-4; possible D gene TRBD1, 6 bases. Germline CDR1 SGHTA, CDR2 FQGNSA. With 2 bases removed from V and 5 bases from J, the gap between germline ends came to 12 bases. This CDR3 region has 15 residues. CDR3 nucleotide sequence: TGTGCCAGCAGCTTAATGGGGGCGCAGAATGAAAAACTGTTTTTT. It specifies CASSLMGAQNEKLFF.

V gene TRBV28 combines with J gene TRBJ1-5; a possible D gene is TRBD1 (5 bases). Germline CDR1 reads MDHEN; CDR2 reads SYDVKM. The CDR3 is 16 residues long. V lost 2 bases and J 1 base, leaving 12 bases between the germline ends. CDR3 loop: CASSLRPGTSNQPQHF. CDR3 nucleotide sequence: TGTGCCAGCAGTTTACGGCCGGGGACCAGCAATCAGCCCCAGCATTTT.

V and J are TRBV7-3 and TRBJ2-5; TRBD2 agrees at 11 bases. The CDR3 contains 16 residues. Germline CDR1 SGHTA, CDR2 FQGTGA. Trimming removed 8 bases from V and 3 bases from J; junction bases left unmatched: 11. CDR3 sequence reads: CASSRSVSGGEETQYF. DNA of the CDR3: TGTGCCAGCTCCCGGTCTGTTAGCGGGGGGGAAGAGACCCAGTACTTC.

The gene calls are TRBV7-3 and TRBJ1-2, with TRBD1 matching 9 bases. Trimming at V came to 5 bases and at J to 8 bases, leaving 6 bases not matched to a gene. In germline, CDR1 is SGHTA, CDR2 FQGTGA. The CDR3 loop spans 13 amino acids. The CDR3 sequence: CASSADRGYGYTF. In nucleotides, the CDR3 is TGTGCCAGCAGCGCAGACAGGGGGTACGGCTACACCTTC. The whole variable domain, filled in from reference TRBV7-3 and TRBJ1-2, reads GAGVSQTPSNKVTEKGKYVELRCDPISGHTALYWYRQSLGQGPEFLIYFQGTGAADDSGLPNDRFFAVRPEGSVSTLKIQRTERGDSAVYLCASSADRGYGYTFGSGTRLTVV.

The V gene is TRBV11-2, the J gene TRBJ2-3; a possible D gene is TRBD2 (6 bases). V gave up 2 bases and J gave up 0 bases, with 9 bases separating them. There are 15 residues in the CDR3. CDR1 and CDR2 (germline): SGHAT, FQNNGV. CDR3 nucleotide sequence: TGTGCCAGCAGCTTACGGGCGGGGAGCACAGATACGCAGTATTTT. It codes for CASSLRAGSTDTQYF.